Following are 25 T cell receptor beta chains from one sample sequenced in a study of control samples from healthy donors and cancer patients. TCRdb's table, derived via immunoSEQ multiplex PCR, lists solely in-frame clones and lacks some. The sample lists about 160,000 clones, roughly 94% seen once, with 12% to 15% in the top ten. Material for sequencing was PBMCs. These TCRs come from a man aged 60 to 75 with colorectal cancer.

The chain links TRBV6-5 to TRBJ2-7; maybe TRBD1 (6 bases). Germline CDR1 and CDR2: MNHEY and SVGAGI. The CDR3 has 15 residues. Trimming removed 2 bases from V and 2 bases from J, with 13 bases in between. DNA of the CDR3: TGTGCCAGCAGTTACCAGGGGCGCGGAGCCTACGAGCAGTACTTC. Its protein product is CASSYQGRGAYEQYF.

CDR3 loop: CASSVEQQETQYF. CDR3 bases: TGTGCCAGCAGCGTTGAACAGCAAGAGACCCAGTACTTC. The V and J genes are TRBV9 and TRBJ2-5; D remains ambiguous. V lost 2 bases and J 2 bases, leaving 7 bases between the germline ends. Per germline, CDR1 SGDLS and CDR2 YYNGEE. The CDR3 totals 13 residues.

The chain has TRBV2 and TRBJ1-6, with TRBD1 matching 8 bases. The CDR3 is made up of 15 amino acids. Germline loops: CDR1 SNHLY, CDR2 FYNNEI. The V gene end was trimmed by 4 bases and the J gene end by 7 bases; junction bases not matched to a gene: 6. Here the CDR3 DNA reads TGTGCCAGCAGTGTAGAACAGGGGGGGAATTCACCCCTCCACTTT. This encodes CASSVEQGGNSPLHF. Complete variable domain (other parts from reference TRBV2 and TRBJ1-6): EPEVTQTPSHQVTQMGQEVILRCVPISNHLYFYWYRQILGQKVEFLVSFYNNEISEKSEIFDDQFSVERPDGSNFTLKIRSTKLEDSAMYFCASSVEQGGNSPLHFGNGTRLTVT.

The J gene is TRBJ2-2, the V gene TRBV19; D possibly corresponds to TRBD1 (5 bases). The CDR3 is 14 residues long. Per the germline V gene, CDR1 is LNHDA and CDR2 is SQIVND (reference sequence). V was trimmed by 4 bases and J by 1 base, leaving 7 bases between them. The CDR3 region is CASSSQGNTGELFF. The CDR3 DNA is TGTGCCAGTAGTAGTCAGGGGAACACCGGGGAGCTGTTTTTT.

The chain has TRBV7-9 and TRBJ1-2; D gene ambiguous. The V end lost 2 bases, the J end lost 6 bases, and 10 bases lay between the germline ends. Looked up from germline, CDR1 is SEHNR and CDR2 is FQNEAQ (reference sequence). CDR3 length: 13 amino acids. CDR3 region: CASSLSRGNGYTF. The CDR3 nucleotides read TGTGCCAGCAGCTTAAGTCGGGGAAATGGCTACACCTTC.

The V and J genes are TRBV4-3 and TRBJ2-5, with D perhaps TRBD1 (6 bases). The CDR3 length is 17 residues. Trimming stripped 0 bases from V and 5 bases from J, with 19 bases between. Germline values: CDR1 LGHNA, CDR2 YSLEER. This CDR3 is CASSQEGVEWGRETQYF. The CDR3 nucleotides are TGCGCCAGCAGCCAAGAAGGAGTGGAGTGGGGGCGGGAGACCCAGTACTTC.

This rearrangement joins TRBV18 to TRBJ2-6, with D perhaps assigned TRBD1 or TRBD2 (5 bases each). The CDR3 length is 17 residues. The V gene's germline CDR1 is KGHSH and CDR2 LQKENI. The V end was cut by 2 bases, the J end by 0 bases, with 11 bases between. Written as DNA, the CDR3 is TGTGCCAGCTCACCAATGGGACCGACCTCTGGGGCCAACGTCCTGACTTTC. Its protein is CASSPMGPTSGANVLTF.

The CDR3 DNA follows: TGTGCCAGCAGCTACCAGTCCGGACACGAGCAGTACTTC. Translation gives CASSYQSGHEQYF. The V call is TRBV5-4, the J call TRBJ2-7; no clear D gene. In germline, CDR1 is SGHNT, CDR2 YYREEE (reference sequence). The length of the CDR3 is 13 residues. V was cut by 3 bases and J by 5 bases, with 12 bases left in between.

The chain combines TRBV19 with TRBJ1-2, with D unclear. V was clipped by 2 bases and J by 7 bases, with 11 bases between them. Germline V gene data show CDR1 as LNHDA and CDR2 as SQIVND (reference sequence). The CDR3 has 13 amino acids. The CDR3 region is CASSIYLAPGYTF. Here the CDR3 DNA reads TGTGCCAGTAGTATATACCTGGCTCCTGGCTACACCTTC. The complete variable domain, with remaining parts taken from reference TRBV19 and TRBJ1-2, reads DGGITQSPKYLFRKEGQNVTLSCEQNLNHDAMYWYRQDPGQGLRLIYYSQIVNDFQKGDIAEGYSVSREKKESFPLTVTSAQKNPTAFYLCASSIYLAPGYTFGSGTRLTVV.

The V and J genes are TRBV6-5 and TRBJ1-1; D not certain. Germline V gene sequence: CDR1 MNHEY, CDR2 SVGAGI. V was clipped by 6 bases and J by 5 bases, with 13 bases between them. This CDR3 contains 13 residues. Here the CDR3 reads CASSPTVRTEAFF. The CDR3 nucleotides read TGTGCCAGCAGCCCGACCGTGAGAACTGAAGCTTTCTTT.

The V call is TRBV3-1 (or the pseudogene TRBV3-2), the J call TRBJ1-2, with 8 bases lining up with TRBD1. Losses at the gene ends were 0 bases for V and 5 bases for J; bases not matched to a gene: 8. Germline CDR1 and CDR2: LGHDT and YNNKEL (reference sequence). The length of the CDR3 is 16 residues. In DNA, the CDR3 is TGTGCCAGCAGCCAAGATTTGGACAGGGTTCTTTATGGCTACACCTTC. It codes for CASSQDLDRVLYGYTF.

The chain is built from TRBV6-5 and TRBJ2-7, with 10 bases aligning to TRBD1. Germline trimming cut 6 bases from V and 3 bases from J; bases unmatched to any gene: 2. The CDR3 extends over 13 amino acids. Looked up from germline, CDR1 is MNHEY and CDR2 is SVGAGI. As DNA, the CDR3 is TGTGCCAGCAGAGGACAGGGGGTCTACGAGCAGTACTTC. It translates to CASRGQGVYEQYF.

V is TRBV27 and J is TRBJ1-4; 8 positions match TRBD1. The junction had 4 bases not matched to a gene; V was cut back by 7 bases and J by 3 bases. In germline, CDR1 is MNHEY, CDR2 SMNVEV (reference sequence). This CDR3 has 14 amino acids. In DNA form, the CDR3 reads TGTGCCAGCACCACGACAGGGGCTAATGAAAAACTGTTTTTT. It yields the protein CASTTTGANEKLFF.

The chain couples TRBV5-4 to TRBJ1-2; possible D gene TRBD1, 5 bases. The CDR3 spans 15 residues. Germline CDR1 is SGHNT and CDR2 is YYREEE (reference sequence). Trimming took off 4 bases at V and 0 bases at J, with 13 bases between the two ends. Here the CDR3 reads CASSDRDGANYGYTF. CDR3 in DNA: TGTGCCAGCAGCGACCGGGACGGAGCTAACTATGGCTACACCTTC.

The chain combines TRBV6-2 or TRBV6-3 with TRBJ1-4, with 10 bases that match TRBD1. The CDR3 is 17 amino acids. V lost 5 bases and J lost 3; bases outside the gene matches: 9. Germline V gives CDR1 MNHEY, CDR2 SVGEGT. CDR3 loop: CASSPTGQGTSNEKLFF. DNA for the CDR3: TGTGCCAGCAGTCCCACGGGACAGGGGACGTCTAATGAAAAACTGTTTTTT.

The chain is built from TRBV6-2 or TRBV6-3 and TRBJ1-1; weak D call: TRBD1 (6 bases). Germline loops: CDR1 MNHEY, CDR2 SVGEGT. The CDR3 covers 19 residues. V was pared by 6 bases and J by 0 bases, with 26 bases between. The CDR3 region is CASSYKLGQSPSMNTEAFF. Here the CDR3 DNA reads TGTGCCAGCAGCTATAAGCTCGGACAGAGCCCCTCTATGAACACTGAAGCTTTCTTT.

The chain carries TRBV6-5 and TRBJ1-1, with D perhaps TRBD1 (6 bases). CDR3 size: 15 residues. CDR1 MNHEY and CDR2 SVGAGI come from the germline V gene. V gave up 2 bases and J gave up 3 bases, with 13 bases separating them. In nucleotides, the CDR3 is TGTGCCAGCAGTTACAATGAGGGGGTCGACACTGAAGCTTTCTTT. Residues: CASSYNEGVDTEAFF.

This chain connects TRBV20-1 to TRBJ2-4, with unresolved D. Germline CDR1 reads DFQATT; CDR2 reads SNEGSKA (reference sequence). Trimming shortened V by 6 bases and J by 8 bases, and 11 bases separated the two germline ends. The CDR3 contains 11 residues. CDR3: CSAALLDIQYF. CDR3 nucleotides: TGCAGTGCAGCCCTCTTGGACATTCAGTACTTC.

The chain employs TRBV3-1 (or the pseudogene TRBV3-2) and TRBJ1-4; a possible D gene is TRBD1 (5 bases). The CDR3 sequence is 16 residues long. V was cut by 0 bases and J by 4 bases, with 12 bases left in between. Germline V gives CDR1 LGHDT, CDR2 YNNKEL (reference sequence). The DNA of the CDR3 is TGTGCCAGCAGCCAAGATGGGACGGCCTTTAATGAAAAACTGTTTTTT. Protein sequence: CASSQDGTAFNEKLFF.

This sequence joins TRBV1 and TRBJ1-1; TRBD1 is the table's D call, not checked against the DNA. TRBV1 is a recognized pseudogene. This CDR3 spans 15 amino acids. The CDR3 DNA sequence: TGCACCAGCAGCCCAGGGATTGAAATGAACACTGAAGCTTTCTTT. Encoded protein: CTSSPGIEMNTEAFF.

The chain recombines TRBV6-5 with TRBJ1-2, with D possibly matching TRBD1 (5 bases). Trimming removed 6 bases at V and 7 bases at J, with 21 bases between. Germline lookup yields CDR1 MNHEY and CDR2 SVGAGI. This CDR3 has 15 residues. This chain's CDR3 is CASSLPSPGDFGYTF. CDR3 nucleotide sequence: TGTGCCAGCAGCCTCCCGTCCCCCGGGGACTTTGGCTACACCTTC.

The chain is built from TRBV2 and TRBJ1-3; D not resolved. Trimming took off 0 bases at V and 0 bases at J, with 9 bases between the two ends. This CDR3 region has 16 residues. From germline, CDR1 is SNHLY and CDR2 FYNNEI. DNA of the CDR3: TGTGCCAGCAGTGAAGCGCTTGGGTCCTCTGGAAACACCATATATTTT. It codes for CASSEALGSSGNTIYF.

The chain couples TRBV9 to TRBJ2-2; 8 bases match TRBD1. V lost 9 bases, J lost 1 base, and 2 bases stayed unmatched. CDR1 SGDLS and CDR2 YYNGEE come from the germline V gene. CDR3 length equals 13 residues. CDR3 residues: CATGTGNTGELFF. In nucleotides, the CDR3 is TGTGCCACCGGGACAGGGAACACCGGGGAGCTGTTTTTT.

Note on this clone: The sample holds other DNA sequences that translate to the same CDR3. The J gene is TRBJ2-5, the V gene TRBV9, with 10 bases identical to TRBD1. CDR3 length: 15 amino acids. V shed 0 bases, J shed 5 bases, and the junction held 4 bases outside the gene matches. Germline loops: CDR1 SGDLS, CDR2 YYNGEE. DNA of the CDR3: TGTGCCAGCAGCGTAGGGACAGGGGGAAGGGAGACCCAGTACTTC. Its protein is CASSVGTGGRETQYF.

The genes are TRBV6-5 and TRBJ1-2, with 8 nucleotides matching TRBD1. Per the germline V gene, CDR1 is MNHEY and CDR2 is SVGAGI. This CDR3 is built from 16 residues. V shed 0 bases and J 8 bases; nucleotides not matched to a gene: 11. The CDR3 here is CASSYSFLNRGEGYTF. CDR3 sequence (DNA): TGTGCCAGCAGTTACTCGTTTCTTAACAGGGGGGAAGGCTACACCTTC.